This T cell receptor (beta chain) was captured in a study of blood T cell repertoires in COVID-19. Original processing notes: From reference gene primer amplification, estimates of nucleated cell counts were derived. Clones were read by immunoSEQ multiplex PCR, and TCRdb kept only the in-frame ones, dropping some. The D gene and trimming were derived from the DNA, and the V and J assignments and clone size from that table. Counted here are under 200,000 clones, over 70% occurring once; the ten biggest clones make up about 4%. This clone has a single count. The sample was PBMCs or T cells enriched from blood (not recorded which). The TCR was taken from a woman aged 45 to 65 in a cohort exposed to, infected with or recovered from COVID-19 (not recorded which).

The CDR3 sequence: CASSVATGETQYF. CDR3 sequence (DNA): TGTGCCAGCAGCGTAGCTACAGGGGAGACCCAGTACTTC. The J gene is TRBJ2-5, the V gene TRBV9, with TRBD1 as a possible D gene (6 bases). Per the germline V gene, CDR1 is SGDLS and CDR2 is YYNGEE. The CDR3 is 13 amino acids. Trimming left V 0 bases short and J 5 bases short, with 8 bases between.